Below, one T cell receptor beta chain is given with its context. CDR1 and CDR2 from the germline V gene are KGHSH and LQKENI. The V gene end was trimmed by 0 bases and the J gene end by 3 bases; junction bases not matched to a gene: 2. The CDR3 has 16 amino acids. Here immunoSEQ multiplex PCR was the method, and the copy in TCRdb shows in-frame clones only, minus some. The sample lists tens of thousands of clones, about 90% occurring once. This record belongs to a study of technical replicates of blood from a handful of donors. This TCR derives from a human donor in good health. The sample comprised T cells isolated from PBMCs. The chain employs TRBV18 and TRBJ1-4; 9 bases map to TRBD1. The CDR3 DNA sequence: TGTGCCAGCTCACCACCATGGACAGGGGCTAATGAAAAACTGTTTTTT. Encoded protein: CASSPPWTGANEKLFF. The variable domain in full, completed from reference TRBV18 and TRBJ1-4, reads NAGVMQNPRHLVRRRGQEARLRCSPMKGHSHVYWYRQLPEEGLKFMVYLQKENIIDESGMPKERFSAEFPKEGPSILRIQQVVRGDSAAYFCASSPPWTGANEKLFFGSGTQLSVL.